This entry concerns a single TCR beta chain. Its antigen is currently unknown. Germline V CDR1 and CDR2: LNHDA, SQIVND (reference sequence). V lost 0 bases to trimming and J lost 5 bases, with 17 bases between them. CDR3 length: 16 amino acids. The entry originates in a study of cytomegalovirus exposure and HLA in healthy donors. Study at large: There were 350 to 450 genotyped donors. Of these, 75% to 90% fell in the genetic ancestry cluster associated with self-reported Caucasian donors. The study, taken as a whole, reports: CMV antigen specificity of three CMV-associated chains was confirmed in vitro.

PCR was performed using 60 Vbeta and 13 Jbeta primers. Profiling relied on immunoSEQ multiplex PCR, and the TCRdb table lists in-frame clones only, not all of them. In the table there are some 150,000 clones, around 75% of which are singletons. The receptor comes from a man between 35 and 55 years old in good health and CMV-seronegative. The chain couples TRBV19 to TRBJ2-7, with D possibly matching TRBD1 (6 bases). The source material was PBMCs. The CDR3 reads CASSIDRGTGSNEQYF. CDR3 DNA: TGTGCCAGTAGTATAGATCGGGGTACAGGGAGCAACGAGCAGTACTTC.